These 20 T cell receptor beta chains came from one sample sequenced in a study of human thymus T cells. Profiling relied on immunoSEQ multiplex PCR, and the TCRdb table lists in-frame clones only, not all of them. The table lists 45,000 to 50,000 clones, 85% to 95% of them singletons. The sequenced material came from blood. Receptors were obtained from a girl in the first two years of life with a congenital heart defect but otherwise immunologically healthy.

The V call is TRBV30, the J call TRBJ1-2; D possibly corresponds to TRBD1 (5 bases). The CDR3 loop spans 13 amino acids. Per germline, CDR1 GTSNPN and CDR2 SVGIG (reference sequence). The V end was cut by 3 bases, the J end by 2 bases, with 10 bases between. This CDR3 reads CAWRGVRNYGYTF. In nucleotides, the CDR3 is TGTGCCTGGAGGGGGGTACGGAACTATGGCTACACCTTC.

This chain joins TRBV10-3 and TRBJ2-3; the D gene could be TRBD1 or TRBD2 (5 bases each). The CDR3 is made up of 15 amino acids. Germline loops: CDR1 ENHRY, CDR2 SYGVKD. The V gene lost 3 bases and the J gene lost 4 bases, with 14 bases spanning the gap. This chain's CDR3 is CAISDQRGAPDTQYF. In nucleotides, the CDR3 is TGTGCCATCAGTGATCAGAGAGGGGCCCCAGATACGCAGTATTTT.

The chain is built from TRBV6-5 and TRBJ1-4; D remains ambiguous. This CDR3 is 14 amino acids long. Germline CDR1 reads MNHEY; CDR2 reads SVGAGI. V was trimmed by 7 bases and J by 6 bases, leaving 15 bases between them. This CDR3 reads CASTQARYDEKLFF. CDR3 nucleotide sequence: TGTGCCAGCACCCAAGCCAGGTACGATGAAAAACTGTTTTTT.

The chain joins TRBV28 to TRBJ2-1; D perhaps matches TRBD1 (6 bases). The germline V and J ends were trimmed by 9 bases and 7 bases, with 25 bases remaining between them. The CDR3 loop spans 16 amino acids. Germline V CDR1 and CDR2: MDHEN, SYDVKM. In nucleotides, the CDR3 is TGTGCCAGTACTCAGGGGTATCTATCCCTGGGGAATGAGCAGTTCTTC. Translated, it gives CASTQGYLSLGNEQFF.

The chain uses TRBV4-3 and TRBJ2-7; D perhaps matches TRBD2 (5 bases). This CDR3 has 14 residues. The ends were cut back, 3 bases at V and 3 bases at J, with 12 bases in the middle. Germline CDR1 reads LGHNA; CDR2 reads YSLEER. The CDR3 sequence: CASSHHGLFYEQYF. The CDR3 nucleotides read TGCGCCAGCAGCCACCACGGACTGTTCTACGAGCAGTACTTC.

The rearrangement uses TRBV2 and TRBJ1-5, with 8 bases lining up with TRBD1. V dropped 7 bases and J dropped 6; count of bases not matched to a gene: 5. The CDR3 runs 13 residues. Germline CDR1 is SNHLY and CDR2 is FYNNEI. This CDR3 reads CASTGQGTQPQHF. In nucleotides, the CDR3 is TGTGCCAGCACAGGACAGGGCACTCAGCCCCAGCATTTT.

The chain couples TRBV5-4 to TRBJ2-1; TRBD2 matches at 8 bases. Germline trimming cut 7 bases from V and 7 bases from J; bases unmatched to any gene: 13. Germline V gives CDR1 SGHNT, CDR2 YYREEE (reference sequence). The CDR3 length is 15 residues. CDR3 nucleotide sequence: TGTGCCAGCTCACGGGAGGGCCAAATCGGGAATGAGCAGTTCTTC. It encodes CASSREGQIGNEQFF.

This clone was picked up one time. This likely comes from a read error, as the CDR3 has no conserved phenylalanine or tryptophan at its end. The V gene is TRBV4-3, the J gene TRBJ1-2; 7 bases fit TRBD1. Germline values: CDR1 LGHNA, CDR2 YSLEER. V lost 1 base to trimming and J lost 8 bases; unmatched junction nucleotides: 10. The length of the CDR3 is 15 residues. CDR3: CASSQAGTDGSGYTL. DNA for the CDR3: TGCGCCAGCAGCCAAGCGGGGACAGACGGGTCCGGCTACACCCTC.

The chain joins TRBV5-1 to TRBJ2-5; 10 bases are shared with TRBD2. Unmatched junction bases numbered 3, after V lost 4 bases and J lost 3 bases. This CDR3 comprises 14 residues. The V gene's germline CDR1 is SGHRS and CDR2 YFSETQ. CDR3 in amino acids: CASSVTSGKETQYF. In DNA, the CDR3 is TGCGCCAGCAGCGTCACTAGCGGGAAAGAGACCCAGTACTTC.

The chain has TRBV19 and TRBJ2-2; TRBD2 is a possible D gene (5 bases). The CDR3 is 13 residues long. Germline V gene data show CDR1 as LNHDA and CDR2 as SQIVND (reference sequence). V lost 3 bases to trimming and J lost 7 bases, with 9 bases between them. CDR3 coding DNA: TGTGCCAGTAGTATCGAGGGTGACGGGGAGCTGTTTTTT. It encodes CASSIEGDGELFF.

The rearrangement uses TRBV7-9 and TRBJ2-7, with TRBD1 identical over 9 bases. Looked up from germline, CDR1 is SEHNR and CDR2 is FQNEAQ (reference sequence). With 3 bases clipped from V and 1 base from J, the junction kept 4 bases outside the gene matches. The CDR3 is 15 residues long. This CDR3 is CASSFWDRVSYEQYF. The CDR3 DNA follows: TGTGCCAGCAGCTTTTGGGACAGGGTTTCCTACGAGCAGTACTTC.

The genes are TRBV27 and TRBJ1-5; no reliable D call. Trimming left V 3 bases short and J 4 bases short, with 10 bases between. Germline CDR1 and CDR2: MNHEY and SMNVEV (reference sequence). CDR3 size: 14 residues. The CDR3 region is CASSFGRFNQPQHF. For the CDR3, the DNA is TGTGCCAGCAGTTTCGGTAGGTTTAATCAGCCCCAGCATTTT.

The gene calls are TRBV19 and TRBJ1-1; TRBD1 is a possible D gene (6 bases). This CDR3 region has 13 residues. V shed 5 bases and J shed 5 bases, with 12 bases lying between them. CDR1 is LNHDA, CDR2 SQIVND, per germline (reference sequence). CDR3 amino acids: CASSGGGRTEAFF. In DNA, the CDR3 is TGTGCCAGTAGTGGGGGGGGCCGGACTGAAGCTTTCTTT.

The genes are TRBV25-1 and TRBJ2-7, with D tentatively TRBD1 (5 bases). V lost 1 base and J 3 bases, leaving 16 bases between the germline ends. Germline lookup yields CDR1 MGHDK and CDR2 SYGVNS. CDR3 length equals 16 residues. CDR3: CASSEFIGEKGYEQYF. CDR3 nucleotide sequence: TGTGCCAGCAGTGAATTTATAGGGGAAAAGGGCTACGAGCAGTACTTC.

The chain joins TRBV28 to TRBJ1-1, with unresolved D. The V end was cut by 5 bases, the J end by 1 base, with 17 bases between. Germline V CDR1 and CDR2: MDHEN, SYDVKM. CDR3 length: 16 residues. The CDR3 DNA reads as TGTGCCAGCAGTGCTCCACTCCGACATGGGAACACTGAAGCTTTCTTT. Translation gives CASSAPLRHGNTEAFF.

V is TRBV2 and J is TRBJ2-4; D gene unclear. Germline CDR1 reads SNHLY; CDR2 reads FYNNEI. With 7 bases removed from V and 1 base from J, the gap between germline ends came to 8 bases. The CDR3 is made up of 13 amino acids. In DNA, the CDR3 is TGTGCCAGCATGGGGTGGGCCAAAAACATTCAGTACTTC. Residues: CASMGWAKNIQYF. The variable domain in full, completed from reference TRBV2 and TRBJ2-4, reads EPEVTQTPSHQVTQMGQEVILRCVPISNHLYFYWYRQILGQKVEFLVSFYNNEISEKSEIFDDQFSVERPDGSNFTLKIRSTKLEDSAMYFCASMGWAKNIQYFGAGTRLSVL.

The rearrangement joins TRBV28 to TRBJ1-5; TRBD1 aligns across 8 bases. The germline V gene has CDR1 MDHEN and CDR2 SYDVKM. The V gene end was trimmed by 3 bases and the J gene end by 4 bases; junction bases not matched to a gene: 5. CDR3 length: 15 amino acids. DNA of the CDR3: TGTGCCAGCAGTTTCAGGGGGCTGGGGAATCAGCCCCAGCATTTT. Translation: CASSFRGLGNQPQHF.

The rearrangement links TRBV28 to TRBJ2-7; perhaps D is TRBD1 or TRBD2 (5 bases each). From germline, CDR1 is MDHEN and CDR2 SYDVKM. The CDR3 runs to 17 residues. V gave up 8 bases and J gave up 1 base, with 24 bases separating them. In DNA, the CDR3 is TGTGCCAGCGCAATCCGAGGGGCAGGGATGGAATCCTACGAGCAGTACTTC. Encoded protein: CASAIRGAGMESYEQYF.

This chain uses TRBV2 with TRBJ1-2, with a tentative D call TRBD1 (5 bases). The V gene's germline CDR1 is SNHLY and CDR2 FYNNEI. The CDR3 is 15 amino acids. V gave up 4 bases and J gave up 2 bases, with 14 bases separating them. The CDR3 region is CASSGIRGTNYGYTF. CDR3 DNA sequence: TGTGCCAGCAGTGGGATCCGTGGGACGAACTATGGCTACACCTTC.

The V and J genes are TRBV4-2 and TRBJ1-2; 10 bases line up with TRBD1. The CDR3 consists of 14 residues. The junction had 1 base not matched to a gene; V was cut back by 3 bases and J by 3 bases. Germline V gene lookup returns CDR1 LGHNA and CDR2 YNFKEQ. CDR3 DNA sequence: TGTGCCAGCAGCCAGGGACAGGGGTACTATGGCTACACCTTC. Its protein product is CASSQGQGYYGYTF.